This T cell receptor (beta chain) was observed in a study of blood T cells in healthy people across ages. In germline, CDR1 is SGHTA, CDR2 FQGTGA. The germline V and J ends were trimmed by 2 bases and 3 bases, with 17 bases remaining between them. This CDR3 region has 17 residues. Points on this clonotype: Its matching antigen is unknown.

The study's findings and limits: No conclusive comparison of naive versus antigen-experienced cells was possible with unsorted PBMCs. Long-lived and aged donors differed, with more naive CD4+ cells and higher diversity in the long-lived.

The individuals who served as donors were healthy Caucasians living in Russia, aged about 6 to 95. A second about 6 to 12 cycle PCR used barcoded and J-beta primers. TCRdb redid the calling of the 5' RACE reads with MiXCR, one entry per CDR3 protein. The table has approximately 830,000 distinct CDR3 sequences, around 62% seen once. The TCR comes from a man between 25 and 39 years old in good health. Sequencing was performed on blood. This rearrangement joins TRBV7-3 to TRBJ2-1; D gene unclear. The CDR3 sequence: CASSLHPGPSIYNEQFF. The DNA for the CDR3 is TGTGCCAGCAGCTTACACCCAGGCCCCAGTATCTACAATGAGCAGTTCTTC.